This TCR beta chain was profiled in a study of human T cells and chemical hapten exposure. Germline CDR1 SGHTA, CDR2 FQGNSA. The CDR3 length is 15 residues. The V gene lost 1 base and the J gene lost 1 base, with 9 bases spanning the gap. TCRdb re-analysed the RACE reads in MiXCR, keeping a single row per CDR3 protein. The sample yields more than 300,000 distinct CDR3 sequences, about 5% seen once. This clonotype was observed many times. Noted time point: pre-sensitization, week 0. Regarding treatment: therapeutic diphenylcyclopropenone sensitization with weekly scalp DPC. Every donor had alopecia and was 18 to 70 years old; all were suitable for DPC.

The clonotype comes from a woman between 18 and 29 years old with alopecia areata. Some clones in this sample may be carry-over from other donors' samples. The sample consisted of whole blood, taken in connection with sensitization to the hapten diphenylcyclopropenone (DPC). The chain joins TRBV7-2 to TRBJ2-3; D ambiguous. In nucleotides, the CDR3 is TGTGCCAGCAGCTTAGTTGGGGTTCGCACAGATACGCAGTATTTT. Translating gives CASSLVGVRTDTQYF.